A single sample is the source of the 24 T cell receptor beta chains below, sequenced in a study of cytomegalovirus exposure and HLA in healthy donors. PCR involved 60 Vbeta and 13 Jbeta primers. The table came from immunoSEQ multiplex PCR; TCRdb's copy has only in-frame clones and leaves some out. Seen here are some 130,000 clones, over 70% observed once, and the top ten hold approximately 2%. The sample comprised PBMCs. The receptors derive from a man aged 30 to 39 in good health and CMV-seronegative.

This chain links TRBV28 with TRBJ2-1; D may be TRBD2 (5 bases). This CDR3 region has 11 residues. V lost 4 bases and J lost 10, with 8 bases in between. CDR1 and CDR2 from the germline V gene are MDHEN and SYDVKM. This CDR3 is CASSSPGEQFF. The CDR3 region has the DNA TGTGCCAGCAGTTCCCCGGGGGAGCAGTTCTTC. Using reference TRBV28 and TRBJ2-1 for the parts outside the CDR3, the full variable domain is DVKVTQSSRYLVKRTGEKVFLECVQDMDHENMFWYRQDPGLGLRLIYFSYDVKMKEKGDIPEGYSVSREKKERFSLILESASTNQTSMYLCASSSPGEQFFGPGTRLTVL.

This chain uses TRBV7-2 with TRBJ2-5, with a possible D match to TRBD1 (6 bases). Trimming cost V 6 bases and J 5 bases, with 22 bases left between them. Germline CDR1 SGHTA, CDR2 FQGNSA. The CDR3 spans 16 residues. The CDR3 loop is CASRARGVRESETQYF. CDR3 in DNA: TGTGCCAGCAGGGCCAGGGGAGTACGAGAATCGGAGACCCAGTACTTC.

The chain has TRBV7-2 and TRBJ2-5; TRBD1 might be the D (6 bases). Looked up from germline, CDR1 is SGHTA and CDR2 is FQGNSA. The CDR3 extends over 14 amino acids. Between the trimmed V and J ends, which lost 1 base and 5 bases, there was a span of 11 bases. The CDR3 here is CASSLGGGWETQYF. In nucleotides, the CDR3 is TGTGCCAGCAGCTTAGGTGGGGGCTGGGAGACCCAGTACTTC.

In its sample, this clone was seen once. This chain joins TRBV5-1 and TRBJ1-2, with D perhaps TRBD1 (6 bases). The CDR3 consists of 13 residues. Deletions cut 4 bases from V and 4 bases from J, with 11 bases between. CDR1 and CDR2 from the germline V gene are SGHRS and YFSETQ. CDR3 DNA sequence: TGCGCCAGCAGCCCTGGACAGATCTATGGCTACACCTTC. Protein: CASSPGQIYGYTF.

The V and J genes are TRBV18 and TRBJ2-2; 8 bases align to TRBD1. Germline V gives CDR1 KGHSH, CDR2 LQKENI. The CDR3 sequence is 15 residues long. The V and J ends lost 5 bases and 4 bases, in that order; junction bases with no gene match: 6. The CDR3 DNA reads TGTGCCAGCTCAACGGGACAGGTCATCACCGGGGAGCTGTTTTTT. It specifies CASSTGQVITGELFF.

The chain joins TRBV6-1 to TRBJ1-5; TRBD1 aligns across 8 bases. The CDR3 is made up of 14 amino acids. With 7 bases clipped from V and 3 bases from J, the junction kept 5 bases outside the gene matches. Germline-derived CDR1 and CDR2 are MNHNS and SASEGT. CDR3 bases: TGTGCCAGCACCACGGACAGGGCCAATCAGCCCCAGCATTTT. This translates into CASTTDRANQPQHF.

The CDR3 region has the DNA TGTGCCAGCAGTTGGGCCGTGAACACTGAAGCTTTCTTT. The encoded protein is CASSWAVNTEAFF. The V call is TRBV27, the J call TRBJ1-1; D is unclear. The V gene's germline CDR1 is MNHEY and CDR2 SMNVEV (reference sequence). V lost 4 bases, J lost 0 bases, and 6 bases lay in between. This CDR3 has 13 residues.

The rearrangement uses TRBV7-2 and TRBJ1-4; D not resolved. Trimming pared 1 base from V and 7 bases from J, leaving 10 bases between. Germline CDR1 is SGHTA and CDR2 is FQGNSA. This CDR3 is 14 amino acids long. The CDR3 coding sequence is TGTGCCAGCAGCTTAGTCTCGGCGGGTGAAAAACTGTTTTTT. Its translation is CASSLVSAGEKLFF.

This sequence joins TRBV20-1 and TRBJ2-1; D is unclear. The V gene lost 5 bases and the J gene lost 3 bases, with 2 bases spanning the gap. Germline CDR1 reads DFQATT; CDR2 reads SNEGSKA (reference sequence). There are 10 residues in the CDR3. CDR3 in amino acids: CSALYNEQFF. The CDR3, as DNA: TGCAGTGCTCTCTACAATGAGCAGTTCTTC.

This clone was seen more than once but under ten times. The rearrangement links TRBV7-9 to TRBJ1-1; D remains unclear. The CDR3 length is 16 residues. Deletions cut 1 base from V and 6 bases from J, with 18 bases between. Germline V gene sequence: CDR1 SEHNR, CDR2 FQNEAQ (reference sequence). CDR3: CASSLEPRSRLSEAFF. As DNA, the CDR3 is TGTGCCAGCAGCTTAGAGCCCCGGTCGAGATTGTCTGAAGCTTTCTTT.

For this clone: The sample holds other DNA sequences that translate to the same CDR3. The V call is TRBV27, the J call TRBJ2-3; D remains ambiguous. The CDR3 is 11 residues long. Trimming left V 4 bases short and J 4 bases short, with 3 bases between. Germline-derived CDR1 and CDR2 are MNHEY and SMNVEV (reference sequence). Written as DNA, the CDR3 is TGTGCCAGCAGTTCGGCAGATACGCAGTATTTT. This codes for CASSSADTQYF.

This rearrangement joins TRBV11-3 to TRBJ2-1, with TRBD2 as a possible D gene (6 bases). CDR1 and CDR2 (germline): SGHNT, YENEEA. V gave up 5 bases and J gave up 7 bases, with 12 bases separating them. The CDR3 consists of 13 residues. CDR3 sequence reads: CASSLGTWNEQFF. DNA of the CDR3: TGTGCCAGCAGCCTCGGGACTTGGAATGAGCAGTTCTTC.

This chain joins TRBV7-9 and TRBJ2-6; perhaps TRBD1 as D (5 bases). The V end lost 1 base, the J end lost 0 bases, and 10 bases lay between the germline ends. The CDR3 extends over 17 amino acids. Germline lookup yields CDR1 SEHNR and CDR2 FQNEAQ (reference sequence). The CDR3 nucleotides read TGTGCCAGCAGCTTAGTCTGGGGCAGCTCTGGGGCCAACGTCCTGACTTTC. Encoded protein: CASSLVWGSSGANVLTF.

The rearrangement joins TRBV6-4 to TRBJ2-6, with 10 nucleotides matching TRBD1. Losses at the gene ends were 6 bases for V and 2 bases for J; bases not matched to a gene: 7. The germline V gene has CDR1 MRHNA and CDR2 SNTAGT. The CDR3 sequence is 17 residues long. Here the CDR3 reads CASREGQGGTGANVLTF. In nucleotides, the CDR3 is TGTGCCAGCAGAGAAGGACAGGGGGGTACTGGGGCCAACGTCCTGACTTTC.

This clone showed up just a few times. The rearrangement joins TRBV7-9 to TRBJ1-1; tentative D call: TRBD1 (5 bases). CDR1 is SEHNR and CDR2 is FQNEAQ in the germline V gene (reference sequence). The CDR3 contains 11 residues. V lost 2 bases to trimming and J lost 7 bases, with 5 bases between them. CDR3 loop: CASSLTGEAFF. CDR3 DNA sequence: TGTGCCAGCAGCTTAACAGGTGAAGCTTTCTTT.

This clone was found once. The rearrangement uses TRBV28 and TRBJ2-7; 7 nucleotides agree with TRBD2. The V and J ends lost 6 bases and 3 bases, in that order; junction bases with no gene match: 8. The CDR3 extends over 14 amino acids. CDR1 MDHEN and CDR2 SYDVKM come from the germline V gene. The CDR3 loop reads CASSPGLTIYEQYF. CDR3 coding DNA: TGTGCCAGCAGCCCGGGACTAACAATCTACGAGCAGTACTTC. Filled out from reference TRBV28 and TRBJ2-7, the complete variable domain reads DVKVTQSSRYLVKRTGEKVFLECVQDMDHENMFWYRQDPGLGLRLIYFSYDVKMKEKGDIPEGYSVSREKKERFSLILESASTNQTSMYLCASSPGLTIYEQYFGPGTRLTVT.

The chain employs TRBV11-2 and TRBJ2-1, with 16 positions matching TRBD2. After removal of 4 bases from V and 6 bases from J, the junction contained 9 bases not matched to a gene. Germline lookup yields CDR1 SGHAT and CDR2 FQNNGV. This CDR3 spans 18 amino acids. The CDR3 bases are TGTGCCAGCAGCTCACCCGGGACTAGCGGGAGGGCCTTCAATGAGCAGTTCTTC. This codes for CASSSPGTSGRAFNEQFF.

The V and J genes are TRBV28 and TRBJ2-1; the match to TRBD2 covers 14 bases. Looked up from germline, CDR1 is MDHEN and CDR2 is SYDVKM. V lost 11 bases to trimming and J lost 3 bases; unmatched junction nucleotides: 0. The CDR3 extends over 13 amino acids. The CDR3 DNA sequence: TGTGCCGGGACTAGCGGGAGCTACAATGAGCAGTTCTTC. It encodes CAGTSGSYNEQFF.

The chain combines TRBV5-5 with TRBJ2-7, with a tentative D call TRBD1 (5 bases). Germline CDR1 and CDR2: SGHKS and YYEKEE (reference sequence). The CDR3 has 13 residues. V lost 4 bases, J lost 6 bases, and 14 bases lay in between. The DNA for the CDR3 is TGTGCCAGCAGCCACGGCTGGGGCCTCGAGCAGTACTTC. Protein product: CASSHGWGLEQYF.

The chain employs TRBV4-3 and TRBJ1-4, with D maybe TRBD1 (6 bases). The CDR3 contains 17 residues. V lost 2 bases and J lost 4, with 17 bases in between. In germline, CDR1 is LGHNA, CDR2 YSLEER. CDR3 DNA: TGCGCCAGCAGCCAATACGCCTCCGGACAGCGTAATGAAAAACTGTTTTTT. It is translated as CASSQYASGQRNEKLFF.

This chain links TRBV28 with TRBJ2-7; the D gene is possibly TRBD1 (5 bases). In germline, CDR1 is MDHEN, CDR2 SYDVKM. CDR3 length: 13 amino acids. Trimming shortened V by 7 bases and J by 5 bases, and 15 bases separated the two germline ends. The CDR3 region has the DNA TGTGCCAGCACCTCAGGGCTCGTAAACGAGCAGTACTTC. Amino acids: CASTSGLVNEQYF.

This chain uses TRBV28 with TRBJ1-1; a possible D gene is TRBD1 (5 bases). Germline CDR1 MDHEN, CDR2 SYDVKM. Trimming took 5 bases from V and 10 from J, leaving 17 bases between them. The CDR3 runs 13 residues. In nucleotides, the CDR3 is TGTGCCAGCAGTCCCCGGGCAGGGCAAGGAGCTTTCTTT. It translates to CASSPRAGQGAFF.

The rearrangement joins TRBV6-1 to TRBJ2-3; the match to TRBD2 covers 12 bases. The CDR3 is 14 amino acids. J lost 4 bases, V lost 5 bases, and 1 base had no gene match. Looked up from germline, CDR1 is MNHNS and CDR2 is SASEGT. Here the CDR3 reads CASSLAGGPDTQYF. The CDR3 nucleotides are TGTGCCAGCAGTCTAGCGGGAGGGCCAGATACGCAGTATTTT.

The V call is TRBV28, the J call TRBJ2-1; perhaps TRBD2 as D (6 bases). Germline V gene data show CDR1 as MDHEN and CDR2 as SYDVKM. V was clipped by 7 bases and J by 3 bases, with 16 bases between them. The CDR3 has 15 amino acids. CDR3 sequence (DNA): TGTGCCAGCACCTTAGGTGGGCGGGGCTACAATGAGCAGTTCTTC. Translating it yields CASTLGGRGYNEQFF.